This TCR beta chain was recovered during a study of PD-1 blockade in classical Hodgkin lymphoma. The assay was immunoSEQ multiplex PCR, and TCRdb's table has in-frame clones only and misses some. The profile shows almost 20,000 clones, around four fifths of them singletons. Note on this clone: Its antigen is not identified.

Specified time point: newly diagnosed, previously untreated cHL patient sample. Starting with thawed PBMCs, CD4+ T cells were purified by magnetic negative selection. A comparison was provided by newly diagnosed, untreated classical Hodgkin lymphoma PBMCs. Whole-study findings and limits: The repertoire differences lack a defined cause, possibly disease activity or prior therapy. Diminished baseline TCR diversity has been reported in newly diagnosed patients relative to healthy donors.

This TCR derives from a human donor with classical Hodgkin lymphoma. Sequenced material: CD4+ T cells from blood.

In nucleotides, the CDR3 is TGTGCCAGCTCACCAGGAGCGGAAGGAGGAGAGACCCAGTACTTC. This gives the protein CASSPGAEGGETQYF. The rearrangement uses TRBV18 and TRBJ2-5; a weak D match, TRBD2 (5 bases). With 2 bases removed from V and 4 bases from J, the gap between germline ends came to 14 bases. The CDR3 loop spans 15 amino acids. Germline CDR1 reads KGHSH; CDR2 reads LQKENI.